Described below is a single TCR beta chain sequence and its context. Its antigen is currently unknown. The entry originates in a study of graft-versus-host responses after intestinal transplantation. The study, taken as a whole, reports: Researchers found GvH clones in recipient marrow, and some showed up first in ileum or blood.

Data came from immunoSEQ multiplex PCR; TCRdb stores just in-frame clones and leaves some out. The data show tens of thousands of clones, approximately 92% seen once. This CDR3 region has 16 residues. The junction had 5 bases not matched to a gene; V was cut back by 6 bases and J by 0 bases. The sequencing here drew on bone marrow, taken approximately 100 weeks after intestinal transplantation. This TCR was sampled from a human patient who received an intestinal transplant, so some T cells may come from the graft donor. The rearrangement uses TRBV23-1 and TRBJ2-6; TRBD1 matches at 7 bases. TRBV23-1 is recorded as an ORF, its role being uncertain. The chain's CDR3 is CASRRQGHSGANVLTF. The CDR3 region has the DNA TGCGCCAGCAGGAGACAGGGACACTCTGGGGCCAACGTCCTGACTTTC.